A single T cell receptor (beta chain) is shown here with its context. This entry comes from a study of T cells expressing NK-cell markers. Libraries used 5'RACE template switching adding universal primer site and UMIs. TCRdb reprocessed the 5' RACE reads, keeping one entry per CDR3 protein, no DNA. The table lists about 160,000 distinct CDR3 sequences. The TCR sequence derives from a man aged 18 to 69 in good health. The material sequenced was blood T cells: a sorted CD56 or NKG2C T cell subset, CD4+ or CD8+ T cells, or bulk PBMC T cells (not recorded which).

The CDR3: CASSGGGYNEQFF. The chain combines TRBV12-3 or TRBV12-4 with TRBJ2-1; the D call from TCRdb, TRBD1, cannot be confirmed without DNA. CDR3 length: 13 residues.